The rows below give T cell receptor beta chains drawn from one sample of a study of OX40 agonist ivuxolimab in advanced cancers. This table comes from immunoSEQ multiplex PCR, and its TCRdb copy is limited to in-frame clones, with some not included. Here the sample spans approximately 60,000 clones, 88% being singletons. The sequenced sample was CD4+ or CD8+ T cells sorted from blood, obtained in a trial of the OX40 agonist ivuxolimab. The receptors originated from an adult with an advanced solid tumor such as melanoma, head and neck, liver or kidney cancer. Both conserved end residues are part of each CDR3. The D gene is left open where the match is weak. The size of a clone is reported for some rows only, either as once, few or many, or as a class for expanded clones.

cdr3_nt: TGTGCCAGTAGTATGACAGTGAACACTGAAGCTTTCTTT; cdr3_aa: CASSMTVNTEAFF; d_call: .; clone_size: .; j_call: TRBJ1-1; v_call: TRBV19
cdr3_nt: TGCAGCGTTGTCCGGGACAGCTCCTACGAGCAGTACTTC; cdr3_aa: CSVVRDSSYEQYF; d_call: TRBD1; clone_size: few; j_call: TRBJ2-7; v_call: TRBV29-1
cdr3_nt: TGTGCCAGCAGCTTGTCAGGGGGCGCGTCTGGCTACACCTTC; cdr3_aa: CASSLSGGASGYTF; d_call: TRBD1; clone_size: .; j_call: TRBJ1-2; v_call: TRBV7-6
cdr3_nt: TGCGCCAGCAGACCCGGGACAGGGGAAGAGGAGCTGTTTTTT; cdr3_aa: CASRPGTGEEELFF; d_call: TRBD1; clone_size: .; j_call: TRBJ2-2; v_call: TRBV4-1
cdr3_nt: TGTGGGGGCCGAGGGGAGAGGGACGAGCAGTACTTC; cdr3_aa: CGGRGERDEQYF; d_call: .; clone_size: .; j_call: TRBJ2-7; v_call: TRBV30
cdr3_nt: TGTGCCAGCAGCGCAGACGGTAGGAATGAGCAGTTCTTC; cdr3_aa: CASSADGRNEQFF; d_call: .; clone_size: .; j_call: TRBJ2-1; v_call: TRBV7-8
cdr3_nt: TGTGCCAGCAGCGTCCGTGGCGGAGCCTACAATGAGCAGTTCTTC; cdr3_aa: CASSVRGGAYNEQFF; d_call: .; clone_size: .; j_call: TRBJ2-1; v_call: TRBV9
cdr3_nt: TGCAGCGTTGAACTAGCGGGAAGGGATGAGCAGTTCTTC; cdr3_aa: CSVELAGRDEQFF; d_call: TRBD2; clone_size: .; j_call: TRBJ2-1; v_call: TRBV29-1
cdr3_nt: TGTGCCAGCAGTTTACGGGACAACAGTAATGAGCAGTTCTTC; cdr3_aa: CASSLRDNSNEQFF; d_call: .; clone_size: few; j_call: TRBJ2-1; v_call: TRBV28
cdr3_nt: TGTGCCAGCAGTCCCGTGGGACTAGCGGGCCCCAATGAGCAGTTCTTC; cdr3_aa: CASSPVGLAGPNEQFF; d_call: TRBD2; clone_size: .; j_call: TRBJ2-1; v_call: TRBV28
cdr3_nt: TGTGCCAGCAGTATCTCTAGCGGGGGCCCACAAGAGACCCAGTACTTC; cdr3_aa: CASSISSGGPQETQYF; d_call: TRBD2; clone_size: .; j_call: TRBJ2-5; v_call: TRBV28
cdr3_nt: TGTGCCAGCAGCGACGTTGGAGAGGGAAACACTGAAGCTTTCTTT; cdr3_aa: CASSDVGEGNTEAFF; d_call: .; clone_size: .; j_call: TRBJ1-1; v_call: TRBV13
cdr3_nt: TGTGCCAGCAGTTTAGCGGGAGGGGGTACGCAGTATTTT; cdr3_aa: CASSLAGGGTQYF; d_call: TRBD2; clone_size: .; j_call: TRBJ2-3; v_call: TRBV27
cdr3_nt: TGCGCCAGCCTGGAAGAGGGCCGTAGCACCGGGGAGCTGTTTTTT; cdr3_aa: CASLEEGRSTGELFF; d_call: .; clone_size: .; j_call: TRBJ2-2; v_call: TRBV5-1
cdr3_nt: TGTGCCAGCAGTTACTCCCCTAGCGGGGAGACCCAGTACTTC; cdr3_aa: CASSYSPSGETQYF; d_call: TRBD2; clone_size: .; j_call: TRBJ2-5; v_call: TRBV6-5
cdr3_nt: TGTGCCAGCAGCCTAACTAGCGGGGGGGCCTACAATGAGCAGTTCTTC; cdr3_aa: CASSLTSGGAYNEQFF; d_call: TRBD2; clone_size: .; j_call: TRBJ2-1; v_call: TRBV5-6
cdr3_nt: TGTGCCAGCAGCTTAGCCGGGAATGGCTACACCTTC; cdr3_aa: CASSLAGNGYTF; d_call: .; clone_size: .; j_call: TRBJ1-2; v_call: TRBV7-9
cdr3_nt: TGTGCCTACCGGTTGTTAGGACTAGCGAACAATGAGCAGTTCTTC; cdr3_aa: CAYRLLGLANNEQFF; d_call: TRBD2; clone_size: .; j_call: TRBJ2-1; v_call: TRBV30
cdr3_nt: TGTGCCAGCAGCCACTGGGACGGTCCTAACTATGGCTACACCTTC; cdr3_aa: CASSHWDGPNYGYTF; d_call: .; clone_size: .; j_call: TRBJ1-2; v_call: TRBV27
cdr3_nt: TGTGCCACCGGGGGACAGGGGAAAGCTGAAGCTTTCTTT; cdr3_aa: CATGGQGKAEAFF; d_call: TRBD1; clone_size: .; j_call: TRBJ1-1; v_call: TRBV25-1
cdr3_nt: TGCGCCAGCAGCCTCGGAGACGGGGAGCTGTTTTTT; cdr3_aa: CASSLGDGELFF; d_call: .; clone_size: .; j_call: TRBJ2-2; v_call: TRBV4-1
cdr3_nt: TGTGCCAGCAGCTTAGGCCTCGTTGGGCCTTGGGGGACTGAAGCTTTCTTT; cdr3_aa: CASSLGLVGPWGTEAFF; d_call: .; clone_size: .; j_call: TRBJ1-1; v_call: TRBV11-2
cdr3_nt: TGTGCCAGCAGCTACGGTCCACTAGCGAACACAGATACGCAGTATTTT; cdr3_aa: CASSYGPLANTDTQYF; d_call: TRBD2; clone_size: .; j_call: TRBJ2-3; v_call: TRBV7-8